This T cell receptor (beta chain) was captured in a study of blood T cell repertoires in COVID-19. V lost 7 bases, J lost 2 bases, and 15 bases lay in between. Germline CDR1 is LNHDA and CDR2 is SQIVND (reference sequence). The CDR3 contains 14 residues. TCRdb's table, derived via immunoSEQ multiplex PCR, lists solely in-frame clones and lacks some. Of 200,000 to 250,000 clones detected, about 81% appear once; the ten largest clones hold around 9%. Cohort assignment relied on participant-reported clinical history. V and J are TRBV19 and TRBJ2-7; perhaps TRBD2 as D (5 bases). The sequence came from a man aged 40-50 years who had recovered from COVID-19. The specimen was PBMCs or T cells enriched from blood (not recorded which). The CDR3 bases are TGTGCCAGTAAGAAACTAGACGGCGCCTACGAGCAGTACTTC. Translation: CASKKLDGAYEQYF.